The present entry profiles one T cell receptor beta chain with its context. No antigen is known for it. No quality values exist for individual bases; no much larger clone is one base distant. Using the deep immunoSEQ assay, TCR CDR3 regions were amplified from genomic DNA by multiplex PCR. For each cell subset, the extracted genomic DNA was distributed evenly across all wells of several immunoSEQ 96-well plates, and each plate served as one replicate. Each replicate PCR for sorted subsets received roughly 0.2 ug genomic DNA, equal to about 29,000 T cell genomes. Purified libraries were measured with a Qubit 3.0 fluorometer, size-checked on a Bioanalyzer 2100, and measured again with the KAPA Library Quantification kit. Each immunoSEQ 96-well plate was sequenced on its own single-read 150-cycle Illumina NextSeq 550 flow cell. The paper's processing steps were these. Because the immunoSEQ output held only junctional sequences and lacked quality scores, the filtering could not match the filtering applied to full-length reads. To assign V/J genes and CDR3, sequences were annotated against IMGT germline references using PyIR, a Python wrapper for IgBLAST v1.9. Reads with weak V/J assignments (E-value above 1e-6), missing CDR3, stop codons, out-of-frame junctions, or ambiguous translated residues were removed. V3J clonotypes were defined as sequences sharing an identical inferred V gene, J gene, and CDR3 amino acid sequence. Percentage overlap between repertoires was computed as shared unique clonotypes divided by the size of the smaller repertoire. Repertoire richness was assessed with RTK rarefaction, the Chao1 estimator, and Recon v2.1 estimates of unobserved clonotypes. Generation probabilities for all TCRbeta clonotypes obtained by the gDNA method from a few donors were computed using OLGA. The table comes from immuneACCESS by way of TCRdb, which keeps in-frame sequences with V and J called. Part of the clones is missing from these tables; in studies checked, under half for an unresolved V gene and the rest for unknown reasons. That table is the source of V, J and clone size, and D and trimming were worked out from the DNA. This sample is represented by some 2,100,000 clones; more than 90% of them were singletons. The ten largest account for 0.1% to 0.15% of the sample.

The donors were healthy, HIV-negative adults with no recently reported acute infections or vaccinations. All donors were Caucasian adults living in Nashville, Tennessee, USA. CD4+ T cells were enriched by magnetic negative selection; naive cells were then positively selected on CD45RA, and the negative fraction formed the memory subset. Blood was collected by leukapheresis, and PBMCs were isolated by Ficoll-Histopaque density gradient centrifugation and then cryopreserved in liquid nitrogen vapor phase. Analytical flow cytometry was used to check the purity and quantity of each magnetically sorted T cell population. Each sorted fraction had its genomic DNA isolated and then quantified by UV absorbance on a Nanodrop 2000c. The data stem from a study of shared clonotypes between healthy human individuals (dated by TCRdb to the early 2020s). For context, the study as a whole: The cohort included three men and two women between 18 and 49 years of age. For each donor, three plates each were used for CD4 naive and CD4 memory, two plates were used for CD8 naive, and one plate was used for CD8 memory. Blood TCR repertoires of about five healthy adults were deeply sequenced to estimate repertoire size and the extent of clonotype sharing between individuals. To increase sequencing depth and limit assay-specific biases, TCR repertoire library preparation and sequencing were carried out by different laboratories using diverse techniques. Per donor, leukapheresis produced somewhere between about 0.9 and 9.5 billion PBMCs.

Taken from the germline V gene (reference sequence), the CDR1 and CDR2 loops are LNHDA and SQIVND. Reading from cysteine to phenylalanine, the CDR3 counts 17 amino acids. The kept DNA is CDR3 alone, 51 bases in frame from the first base. V is shortened by 3 bases, J by 2 bases, and the region joining them spans 18 bases. Summary of the overall study and its limitations: Compared with non-shared clonotypes, the clonotypes found in all four sorted-subset donors had higher generation probabilities. Larger estimated clonotype richness was generally found for naive subsets than for memory subsets. Based on pairwise subsampling, the degree of clonotype sharing among donors was expected to be affected by sequencing depth. The small number of donors limited the genetic and exposure-history diversity represented. Only blood was sampled, and tissue TCR repertoires likely differ from those in blood. Across a handful of donors, around 5% of naive CD4, approximately 3.6% of naive CD8, 2.3% of memory CD4, and about 0.44% of memory CD8 clonotypes were shared. Incomplete sequencing was indicated by rarefaction of sorted-subset datasets, despite the large sequencing depth.

This sequence uses TRBV19 and TRBJ2-3; 6 matching bases give a weak D call of TRBD1. Input material: naive CD4+ T cells sorted from blood. Taken with the paper, the label for cell subset or site translates to: CD45RA+ positively selected. The clonotype was recovered from a man younger than 35 in good health. CDR3 reads: CASSIITGKYDTDTQYF. The DNA sequence follows: TGTGCCAGTAGTATTATTACAGGGAAGTATGACACAGATACGCAGTATTTT. The reference TRBV19 and TRBJ2-3 proteins fill in what lies around the CDR3, so the full variable domain reads DGGITQSPKYLFRKEGQNVTLSCEQNLNHDAMYWYRQDPGQGLRLIYYSQIVNDFQKGDIAEGYSVSREKKESFPLTVTSAQKNPTAFYLCASSIITGKYDTDTQYFGPGTRLTVL.